This T cell receptor beta chain was documented in a study of T cells in narcolepsy. The wider study: Patients with NT1 or NT2 and healthy control donors were enrolled. Whole-study findings and limits: Same-patient CSF and blood CD4+ T cell clonotypes included HCRT-specific and TRIB2-specific autoreactive ones. Some memory CD4+ repertoires had no autoreactive clone sequences. Healthy controls reportedly lacked the autoreactive clonotypes serially found in patients' blood.

The assay was immunoSEQ multiplex PCR, and TCRdb's table has in-frame clones only and misses some. The table lists tens of thousands of clones, around 83% of them singletons. Germline CDR1 reads WSHSY; CDR2 reads SAAADI. The V and J ends lost 3 bases and 3 bases, in that order; junction bases with no gene match: 8. This CDR3 region has 16 residues. To note about this clone: The target antigen is unknown.

The sequence came from a human donor with narcolepsy. The chain couples TRBV10-2 to TRBJ2-5; the match to TRBD2 covers 9 bases. What was sequenced was CD45RA- memory CD4+ T cells from PBMCs. The CDR3 loop reads CASSERAGGYKETQYF. CDR3 in DNA: TGCGCCAGCAGTGAAAGAGCGGGGGGCTATAAAGAGACCCAGTACTTC.